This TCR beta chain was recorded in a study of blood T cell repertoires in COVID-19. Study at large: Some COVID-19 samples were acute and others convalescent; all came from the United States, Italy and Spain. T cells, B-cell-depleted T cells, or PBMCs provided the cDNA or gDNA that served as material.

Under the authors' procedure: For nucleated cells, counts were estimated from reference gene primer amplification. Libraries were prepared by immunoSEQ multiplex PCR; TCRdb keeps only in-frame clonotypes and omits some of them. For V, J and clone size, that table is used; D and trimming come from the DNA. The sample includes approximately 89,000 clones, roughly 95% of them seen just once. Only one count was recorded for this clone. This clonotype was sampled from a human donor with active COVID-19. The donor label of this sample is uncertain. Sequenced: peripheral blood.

For the CDR3, the DNA is TGCGCCAGCAGGGTAGCGGAGATCACAGATACGCAGTATTTT. Its protein is CASRVAEITDTQYF. V usage is TRBV5-1 and J usage is TRBJ2-3; possibly TRBD2 for D (6 bases). Germline V lookup: CDR1 SGHRS, CDR2 YFSETQ. Trimming left V 5 bases short and J 2 bases short, with 12 bases between. The CDR3 has 14 residues.